What follows are 23 T cell receptor beta chains derived from one specimen sequenced in a study of blood T cell repertoires in COVID-19. Repertoires were generated with immunoSEQ multiplex PCR, while TCRdb's copy carries only in-frame clones and drops some. The sample lists about 150,000 clones; approximately 84% were seen once. Sequenced sample: peripheral blood. Source of these receptors: a human donor in a cohort sampled during active COVID-19.

The chain couples TRBV28 to TRBJ1-5, with D maybe TRBD1 (5 bases). V lost 3 bases and J 6 bases, leaving 15 bases between the germline ends. The length of the CDR3 is 15 residues. Germline CDR1 and CDR2: MDHEN and SYDVKM. CDR3 in amino acids: CASSLGQGFRQPQHF. CDR3 coding DNA: TGTGCCAGCAGTTTGGGGCAGGGTTTCCGTCAGCCCCAGCATTTT.

This chain connects TRBV21-1 to TRBJ1-2; the D call of TRBD1 is as the table states it, not checked on the DNA. TRBV21-1 is designated a pseudogene. The CDR3 consists of 15 residues. As DNA, the CDR3 is TGTGCCAGCAGCGGTTGGACAGTCCGGAACTATGGCTACACCTTC. Its protein is CASSGWTVRNYGYTF.

The chain combines TRBV7-8 with TRBJ2-2; tentatively, D is TRBD1 (6 bases). From germline, CDR1 is SGHVS and CDR2 FQNEAQ. CDR3 size: 15 residues. V was shortened by 3 bases and J by 7 bases, with 15 bases between the two germline ends. The CDR3 loop is CASSFVLGAVGELFF. In nucleotides, the CDR3 is TGTGCCAGCAGCTTCGTTTTGGGGGCTGTCGGGGAGCTGTTTTTT.

J is TRBJ2-1 and V is TRBV5-6; 7 nucleotides align to TRBD2. Germline CDR1 is SGHDT and CDR2 is YYEEEE. The J segment lost 3 bases and the V segment lost 3 bases, leaving 6 bases of the junction unmatched. This CDR3 is 15 amino acids long. The CDR3 region is CASSSHGTNYNEQFF. In DNA, the CDR3 is TGTGCCAGCAGCTCGCACGGGACTAACTACAATGAGCAGTTCTTC.

The chain has TRBV19 and TRBJ2-7; TRBD2 agrees at 11 bases. There are 14 residues in the CDR3. The germline V gene encodes CDR1 LNHDA and CDR2 SQIVND (reference sequence). The V segment lost 4 bases and the J segment 3 bases; nucleotides outside the gene matches: 2. The CDR3 protein is CASSTTSGGYEQYF. DNA for the CDR3: TGTGCCAGTAGTACTACTAGCGGGGGCTACGAGCAGTACTTC.

The rearrangement links TRBV5-4 to TRBJ2-1; D ambiguous. The CDR3 length is 14 residues. Trimming pared 0 bases from V and 9 bases from J, leaving 13 bases between. Germline-derived CDR1 and CDR2 are SGHNT and YYREEE (reference sequence). CDR3 amino acids: CASSLELHLSEQFF. In DNA, the CDR3 is TGTGCCAGCAGCTTGGAACTACATCTCAGTGAGCAGTTCTTC.

The chain carries TRBV5-5 and TRBJ1-1; maybe TRBD1 (5 bases). The CDR3 has 14 residues. V was trimmed by 0 bases and J by 0 bases, leaving 6 bases between them. Germline CDR1 is SGHKS and CDR2 is YYEKEE (reference sequence). The CDR3 sequence is CASSLVQVNTEAFF. In DNA, the CDR3 is TGTGCCAGCAGCTTGGTACAGGTGAACACTGAAGCTTTCTTT.

The V call is TRBV7-2, the J call TRBJ2-1; 9 bases match TRBD2. V lost 2 bases, J lost 2 bases, and 7 bases stayed unmatched. The CDR3 sequence is 17 residues long. Germline V lookup: CDR1 SGHTA, CDR2 FQGNSA. The CDR3 reads CASSLRREGLTYNEQFF. The CDR3 bases are TGTGCCAGCAGCTTAAGGCGGGAGGGCCTCACCTACAATGAGCAGTTCTTC.

The gene calls are TRBV7-3 and TRBJ2-2, with D perhaps matching TRBD1 (6 bases). The germline CDR1 and CDR2 sequences are SGHTA and FQGTGA. The CDR3 is 16 amino acids. V lost 5 bases and J lost 3, with 16 bases in between. CDR3 coding DNA: TGTGCCAGCAGCCTCTCGACAGGTCGGGACACCGGGGAGCTGTTTTTT. Its protein is CASSLSTGRDTGELFF. The complete variable domain, with remaining parts taken from reference TRBV7-3 and TRBJ2-2, reads GAGVSQTPSNKVTEKGKYVELRCDPISGHTALYWYRQSLGQGPEFLIYFQGTGAADDSGLPNDRFFAVRPEGSVSTLKIQRTERGDSAVYLCASSLSTGRDTGELFFGEGSRLTVL.

The table lists this clone with a few counts. The rearrangement joins TRBV28 to TRBJ1-2; D ambiguous. Per the germline V gene, CDR1 is MDHEN and CDR2 is SYDVKM. The CDR3 contains 13 residues. Between the trimmed V and J ends, which lost 5 bases and 3 bases, there was a span of 10 bases. The CDR3 DNA follows: TGTGCCAGCAGTACTACGTACCACTATGGCTACACCTTC. It is translated as CASSTTYHYGYTF.

The chain couples TRBV27 to TRBJ1-2; 7 bases match TRBD1. Germline trimming cut 5 bases from V and 5 bases from J; bases unmatched to any gene: 11. Per germline, CDR1 MNHEY and CDR2 SMNVEV (reference sequence). CDR3 size: 15 residues. CDR3 DNA: TGTGCCAGCAGTCTGTACAGGGGAGGAGGATATGGCTACACCTTC. Amino acids: CASSLYRGGGYGYTF.

The chain has TRBV19 and TRBJ2-7; 8 bases agree with TRBD2. This CDR3 spans 14 amino acids. Germline trimming cut 4 bases from V and 6 bases from J; bases unmatched to any gene: 8. CDR1 is LNHDA, CDR2 SQIVND, per germline (reference sequence). The CDR3 DNA reads as TGTGCCAGTAGTAGATCTCTAGCGGGCAGCGAGCAGTACTTC. Translated, it gives CASSRSLAGSEQYF. The full variable domain, its missing parts supplied by reference TRBV19 and TRBJ2-7, is DGGITQSPKYLFRKEGQNVTLSCEQNLNHDAMYWYRQDPGQGLRLIYYSQIVNDFQKGDIAEGYSVSREKKESFPLTVTSAQKNPTAFYLCASSRSLAGSEQYFGPGTRLTVT.

This sequence joins TRBV7-2 and TRBJ2-3, with 8 bases lining up with TRBD1. Trimming removed 5 bases from V and 3 bases from J; junction bases left unmatched: 10. The CDR3 is 16 residues long. Germline CDR1 is SGHTA and CDR2 is FQGNSA. CDR3 in DNA: TGTGCCAGCAGCCTATCGACTAGGACAGGGACAGATACGCAGTATTTT. It yields the protein CASSLSTRTGTDTQYF.

The CDR3 loop reads CASSQDAVRGQFF. The CDR3 DNA is TGCGCCAGCAGCCAAGACGCGGTCCGCGGGCAGTTCTTC. This chain connects TRBV4-3 to TRBJ2-1; D ambiguous. This CDR3 region has 13 residues. CDR1 is LGHNA, CDR2 YSLEER, per germline. Trimming pared 0 bases from V and 12 bases from J, leaving 12 bases between.

The chain recombines TRBV6-5 with TRBJ1-2; TRBD1 matches 7 bases. This CDR3 has 16 amino acids. The germline V gene has CDR1 MNHEY and CDR2 SVGAGI. J lost 3 bases, V lost 2 bases, and 9 bases had no gene match. CDR3 nucleotide sequence: TGTGCCAGCAGTTACACGCCCCGACAGGGTTACTATGGCTACACCTTC. Amino acid sequence: CASSYTPRQGYYGYTF.

This chain connects TRBV5-1 to TRBJ2-1; TRBD2 agrees at 8 bases. The CDR3 runs to 14 residues. J was trimmed by 5 bases and V by 5 bases; bases with no gene match: 6. The germline gives CDR1 SGHRS, CDR2 YFSETQ. The DNA for the CDR3 is TGCGCCAGCAGTCCTATAGCGGGGAACAATGAGCAGTTCTTC. Translation: CASSPIAGNNEQFF.

This clone came up a few times. The genes are TRBV12-3 or TRBV12-4 and TRBJ1-2; D is ambiguous. The CDR3 contains 12 residues. V was cut by 5 bases and J by 8 bases, with 12 bases left in between. Here the CDR3 reads CASSRLNRGYTF. CDR3 DNA: TGTGCCAGCAGTCGGCTCAACAGAGGCTACACCTTC.

This clone appeared a single time. The chain recombines TRBV7-2 with TRBJ2-5, with a tentative D call TRBD2 (6 bases). Germline assignment: CDR1 SGHTA and CDR2 FQGNSA. Trimming took 2 bases from V and 4 from J, leaving 11 bases between them. This CDR3 spans 14 amino acids. DNA of the CDR3: TGTGCCAGCAGCTTATCGCGGGGAGGAGAGACCCAGTACTTC. As protein: CASSLSRGGETQYF.

In this sample, this clone turned up a few times. The J gene is TRBJ1-1, the V gene TRBV7-9, with 7 bases fitting TRBD1. The germline gives CDR1 SEHNR, CDR2 FQNEAQ (reference sequence). This CDR3 is built from 14 residues. V dropped 5 bases and J dropped 9; count of bases not matched to a gene: 12. This CDR3 is CASSHRDSSPKAFF. In DNA, the CDR3 is TGTGCCAGCAGCCACAGGGACAGCTCCCCGAAAGCTTTCTTT.

The chain employs TRBV7-6 and TRBJ1-4, with D unresolved. With 1 base removed from V and 8 bases from J, the gap between germline ends came to 14 bases. The germline V gene encodes CDR1 SGHVS and CDR2 FNYEAQ. The CDR3 spans 15 residues. The CDR3, as DNA: TGTGCCAGCAGCTTAGGGAGCTCACCGCGGGAAAAACTGTTTTTT. Translated, it gives CASSLGSSPREKLFF.

This clone was counted a single time. The V call is TRBV7-3, the J call TRBJ2-2, with TRBD2 as a possible D gene (5 bases). Between the trimmed V and J ends, which lost 3 bases and 7 bases, there was a span of 24 bases. The CDR3 loop spans 18 amino acids. Per germline, CDR1 SGHTA and CDR2 FQGTGA. The CDR3 here is CASSFKTLADLTSGELFF. Here the CDR3 DNA reads TGTGCCAGCAGCTTTAAGACTCTAGCCGATCTAACGAGCGGGGAGCTGTTTTTT.

The rearrangement uses TRBV27 and TRBJ2-2; D is possibly TRBD1 (5 bases). The CDR3 is 15 amino acids. Germline CDR1 MNHEY, CDR2 SMNVEV (reference sequence). Trimming pared 0 bases from V and 5 bases from J, leaving 10 bases between. CDR3 bases: TGTGCCAGCAGTTTATCAGGGGATTGGACCGGGGAGCTGTTTTTT. This gives the protein CASSLSGDWTGELFF.

This clone was counted a single time. An end of the junction differs from the germline gene, which may be a read error. The rearrangement uses TRBV11-3 and TRBJ2-4; D not certain. Germline V gene data show CDR1 as SGHNT and CDR2 as YENEEA. The CDR3 runs to 13 residues. CDR3 coding DNA: TGTGCCAGCTGCTATGGAGCCGAAAACATTCAGTACTTC. Amino acid sequence: CASCYGAENIQYF.